This T cell receptor (beta chain) was sequenced during a study of graft-versus-host responses after intestinal transplantation. Whole-study context: Every one of the recipients received anti-thymocyte globulin induction and afterwards took tacrolimus and steroids for approximately 3 years.

Sequenced by immunoSEQ multiplex PCR; TCRdb stores in-frame clones only, minus some. The table has more than 95,000 clones, 90% seen once. V gave up 0 bases and J gave up 0 bases, with 2 bases separating them. Germline CDR1 reads WSHSY; CDR2 reads SAAADI. CDR3 length: 13 residues. This clone was counted between two and nine times. As yet, its antigen is unknown. Findings and limits, study-wide: Investigators detected GvH clones in recipient marrow, with some emerging earlier in ileum or blood.

The sample in question was unstimulated CD4+ T cells sorted from spleen or lymph node cells, obtained before intestinal transplant. The chain joins TRBV10-2 to TRBJ1-1; D uncertain. The sequence was collected from a human donor who received an intestinal transplant. The CDR3 spells CASSESLNTEAFF. CDR3 DNA: TGCGCCAGCAGTGAGTCCTTGAACACTGAAGCTTTCTTT.